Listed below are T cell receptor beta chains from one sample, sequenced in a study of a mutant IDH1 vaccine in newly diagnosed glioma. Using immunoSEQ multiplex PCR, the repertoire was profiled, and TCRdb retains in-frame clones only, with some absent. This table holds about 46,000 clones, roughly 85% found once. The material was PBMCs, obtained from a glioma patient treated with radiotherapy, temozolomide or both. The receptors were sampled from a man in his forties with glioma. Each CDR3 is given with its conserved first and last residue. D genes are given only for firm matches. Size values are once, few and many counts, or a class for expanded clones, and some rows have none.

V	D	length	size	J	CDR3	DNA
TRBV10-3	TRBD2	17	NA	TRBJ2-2	CAISESLAGGYTGELFF	TGTGCCATCAGTGAGTCGCTAGCGGGAGGATACACCGGGGAGCTGTTTTTT
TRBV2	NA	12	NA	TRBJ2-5	CASTRAGETQYF	TGTGCCAGCACTAGGGCAGGGGAGACCCAGTACTTC
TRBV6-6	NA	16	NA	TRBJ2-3	CASSLGVGESPDTQYF	TGTGCCAGCAGTTTGGGTGTCGGGGAGAGTCCCGATACGCAGTATTTT
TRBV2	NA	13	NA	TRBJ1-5	CASTAGRIQPQHF	TGTGCCAGCACCGCAGGGAGGATTCAGCCCCAGCATTTT
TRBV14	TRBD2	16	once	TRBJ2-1	CASSQTPGLVGNEQFF	TGTGCCAGCAGCCAAACCCCGGGACTAGTGGGGAATGAGCAGTTCTTC
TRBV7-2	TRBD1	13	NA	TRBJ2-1	CASSSQGYNEQFF	TGTGCCAGCAGCTCACAGGGGTACAATGAGCAGTTCTTC
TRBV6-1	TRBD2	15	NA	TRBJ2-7	CASSEASSGRYEQYF	TGTGCCAGCAGTGAAGCCTCTAGCGGGAGATACGAGCAGTACTTC
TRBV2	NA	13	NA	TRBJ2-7	CASSEPFSYEQYF	TGTGCCAGCAGTGAACCGTTCTCCTACGAGCAGTACTTC
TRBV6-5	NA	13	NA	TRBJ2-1	CASSFGPRDEQFF	TGTGCCAGCAGTTTTGGCCCTAGGGATGAGCAGTTCTTC
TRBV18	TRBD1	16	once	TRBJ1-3	CASSPYDRDSGNTIYF	TGTGCCAGCTCACCATACGACAGGGACTCTGGAAACACCATATATTTT
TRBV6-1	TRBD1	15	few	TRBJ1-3	CASRRQGSSGNTIYF	TGTGCCAGCAGGAGACAGGGAAGCTCTGGAAACACCATATATTTT
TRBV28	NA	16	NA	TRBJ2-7	CASSPPGQPSSYEQYF	TGTGCCAGCAGTCCCCCAGGACAGCCGAGCTCCTACGAGCAGTACTTC
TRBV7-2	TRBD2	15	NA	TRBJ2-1	CASRKVAGVRPEQFF	TGTGCCAGCAGGAAAGTAGCGGGGGTGCGCCCGGAGCAGTTCTTC
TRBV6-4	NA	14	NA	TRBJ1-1	CASRAQVMNTEAFF	TGTGCCAGCAGGGCTCAGGTTATGAACACTGAAGCTTTCTTT
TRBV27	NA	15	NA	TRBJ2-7	CASSSPTAGYYEQYF	TGTGCCAGCAGTAGTCCCACCGCCGGATACTACGAGCAGTACTTC
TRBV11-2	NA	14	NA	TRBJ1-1	CASSAPGGWAEAFF	TGTGCCAGCAGCGCACCGGGGGGCTGGGCTGAAGCTTTCTTT
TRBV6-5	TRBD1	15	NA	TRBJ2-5	CASSYRDRGQETQYF	TGTGCCAGCAGTTACCGGGACAGGGGGCAAGAGACCCAGTACTTC
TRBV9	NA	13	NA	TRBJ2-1	CASSPVPTGEQFF	TGTGCCAGCAGCCCAGTCCCGACGGGTGAGCAGTTCTTC
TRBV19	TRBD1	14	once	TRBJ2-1	CASSMDRGYNEQFF	TGTGCCAGTAGTATGGACAGGGGGTACAATGAGCAGTTCTTC
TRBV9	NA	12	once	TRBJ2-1	CASSGAYNEQFF	TGTGCCAGCAGCGGAGCCTACAATGAGCAGTTCTTC
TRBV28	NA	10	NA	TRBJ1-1	CASSLTEAFF	TGTGCCAGCAGTTTGACTGAAGCTTTCTTT
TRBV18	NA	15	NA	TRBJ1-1	CASSLRGRERTEAFF	TGTGCCAGCTCCCTCAGGGGCAGGGAGAGAACTGAAGCTTTCTTT
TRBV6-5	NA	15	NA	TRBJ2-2	CASSFLTPGTGELFF	TGTGCCAGCAGTTTCTTGACCCCGGGCACCGGGGAGCTGTTTTTT
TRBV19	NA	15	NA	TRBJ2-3	CASSSTSSSTDTQYF	TGTGCCAGTAGTTCTACTAGCTCTAGCACAGATACGCAGTATTTT
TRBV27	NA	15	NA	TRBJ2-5	CASSSLISSVETQYF	TGTGCCAGCAGTTCCCTTATTAGTTCGGTGGAGACCCAGTACTTC
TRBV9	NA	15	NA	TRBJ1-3	CASSVAPRSGNTIYF	TGTGCCAGCAGCGTAGCACCCCGCTCTGGAAACACCATATATTTT
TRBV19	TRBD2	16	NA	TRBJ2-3	CASSIYSGRAVDTQYF	TGTGCCAGTAGTATCTATAGCGGGAGGGCCGTTGATACGCAGTATTTT
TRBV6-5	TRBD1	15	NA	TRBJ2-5	CASRRAGQGLETQYF	TGTGCCAGCAGAAGAGCGGGACAGGGTTTGGAGACCCAGTACTTC
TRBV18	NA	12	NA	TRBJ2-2	CASSPLPGELFF	TGTGCCAGCTCACCCCTGCCCGGGGAGCTGTTTTTT
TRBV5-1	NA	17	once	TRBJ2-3	CASSLAEWGFGTDTQYF	TGCGCCAGCAGCTTGGCCGAATGGGGGTTCGGCACAGATACGCAGTATTTT
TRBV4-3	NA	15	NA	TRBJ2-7	CASSQGGAGSYEQYF	TGCGCCAGCAGCCAAGGAGGGGCAGGGTCATACGAGCAGTACTTC
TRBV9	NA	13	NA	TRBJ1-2	CASSVGTRDGYTF	TGTGCCAGCAGCGTTGGGACACGGGATGGCTACACCTTC
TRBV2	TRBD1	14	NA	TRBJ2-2	CASSVAGGSGELFF	TGTGCCAGCAGCGTTGCAGGGGGCAGCGGGGAGCTGTTTTTT
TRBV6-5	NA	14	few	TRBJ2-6	CASSSRSGANVLTF	TGTGCCAGCAGTTCCAGATCGGGGGCCAACGTCCTGACTTTC
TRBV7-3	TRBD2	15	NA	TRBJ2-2	CASSPGRSGTGELFF	TGTGCCAGCAGCCCCGGGAGGAGCGGCACCGGGGAGCTGTTTTTT
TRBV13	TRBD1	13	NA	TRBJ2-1	CASSPGTANEQFF	TGTGCCAGCAGCCCTGGGACAGCTAATGAGCAGTTCTTC
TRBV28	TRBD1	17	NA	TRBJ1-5	CASSSQGARPSNQPQHF	TGTGCCAGCAGTTCCCAGGGGGCGCGGCCTAGCAATCAGCCCCAGCATTTT
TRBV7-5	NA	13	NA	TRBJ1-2	CARSLVLPYGYTF	TGTGCCAGAAGCTTAGTACTCCCGTATGGCTACACCTTC
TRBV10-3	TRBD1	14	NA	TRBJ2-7	CAIREEQGAGEQYF	TGTGCCATCAGGGAGGAGCAGGGGGCTGGTGAGCAGTACTTC
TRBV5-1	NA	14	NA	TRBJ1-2	CASSLQGGEEGYTF	TGCGCCAGCAGCCTACAGGGAGGAGAGGAAGGCTACACCTTC
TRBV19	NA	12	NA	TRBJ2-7	CASRDGTYEQYF	TGTGCCAGCCGGGACGGTACCTACGAGCAGTACTTC
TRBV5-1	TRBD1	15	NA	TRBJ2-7	CASSVRTGELGEQYF	TGCGCCAGCAGCGTGCGGACAGGGGAGTTGGGCGAGCAGTACTTC
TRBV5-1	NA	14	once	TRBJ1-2	CASSSTGFNYGYTF	TGCGCCAGCAGCTCGACAGGCTTCAACTATGGCTACACCTTC
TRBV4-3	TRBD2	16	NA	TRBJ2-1	CASSRPNPAGDNEQFF	TGCGCCAGCAGCAGACCTAATCCAGCGGGAGACAATGAGCAGTTCTTC
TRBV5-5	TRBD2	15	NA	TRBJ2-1	CASSLGTLAGGQQFF	TGTGCCAGCAGCTTAGGGACACTAGCGGGAGGGCAGCAGTTCTTC
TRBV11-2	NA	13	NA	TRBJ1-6	CASSQQENSPLHF	TGTGCCAGCAGCCAACAGGAGAATTCACCCCTCCACTTT
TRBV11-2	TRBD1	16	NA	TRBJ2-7	CASSQPGTGSSYEQYF	TGTGCCAGCAGCCAACCGGGGACAGGGAGCTCCTACGAGCAGTACTTC
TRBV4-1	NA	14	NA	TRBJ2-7	CASSQPSGLDEQYF	TGCGCCAGCAGCCAACCTTCAGGGCTCGACGAGCAGTACTTC